The 26 T cell receptor beta chains listed next were all sequenced from one sample in a study of beta chain features in type 1 diabetes. Expressed TCRB transcripts were sequenced after all isolated RNA was converted to cDNA. Some clones are missing from TCRdb's copy, which holds only in-frame ones; the method was immunoSEQ multiplex PCR. The sample lists about 930,000 clones; 17% were seen once. Input material: naive CD4+ T cells from blood. These receptors were collected from a woman aged 18-29 years in good health.

V is TRBV4-3 and J is TRBJ2-7; D is possibly TRBD2 (5 bases). V lost 4 bases and J lost 4, with 14 bases in between. The CDR3 is made up of 14 amino acids. CDR1 and CDR2 from the germline V gene are LGHNA and YSLEER. CDR3: CASSPRGGDYEQYF. CDR3 nucleotide sequence: TGCGCCAGCAGCCCCCGTGGAGGTGATTACGAGCAGTACTTC.

This clone was seen only once. The rearrangement links TRBV11-2 to TRBJ1-1; the D is unclear. The CDR3 is 16 amino acids. Trimming took off 1 base at V and 0 bases at J, with 12 bases between the two ends. Germline lookup yields CDR1 SGHAT and CDR2 FQNNGV. CDR3 sequence (DNA): TGTGCCAGCAGCTTAGGTTGGACGGGAATGAACACTGAAGCTTTCTTT. Translation gives CASSLGWTGMNTEAFF.

The chain combines TRBV19 with TRBJ2-2; D is uncertain. The CDR3 sequence is 13 residues long. Trimming cost V 6 bases and J 5 bases, with 10 bases left between them. In germline, CDR1 is LNHDA, CDR2 SQIVND (reference sequence). The CDR3 reads CASSIMRTGELFF. In nucleotides, the CDR3 is TGTGCCAGTAGCATTATGAGGACCGGGGAGCTGTTTTTT. The whole variable domain, filled in from reference TRBV19 and TRBJ2-2, reads DGGITQSPKYLFRKEGQNVTLSCEQNLNHDAMYWYRQDPGQGLRLIYYSQIVNDFQKGDIAEGYSVSREKKESFPLTVTSAQKNPTAFYLCASSIMRTGELFFGEGSRLTVL.

The chain uses TRBV5-4 and TRBJ2-5; 7 bases fit TRBD2. The DNA end lines up better with TRBJ2-7; the J call may be wrong. The CDR3 extends over 14 amino acids. The V gene's germline CDR1 is SGHNT and CDR2 YYREEE (reference sequence). The CDR3 spells CASSFERDLYEQYF. As DNA, the CDR3 is TGTGCCAGCAGCTTCGAGCGGGACCTCTACGAGCAGTACTTC.

The gene calls are TRBV15 and TRBJ2-3; 8 nucleotides line up with TRBD2. Trimming removed 0 bases from V and 0 bases from J; junction bases left unmatched: 2. Germline assignment: CDR1 LNHNV and CDR2 YYDKDF (reference sequence). The CDR3 runs 16 residues. The CDR3 reads CATSRDRGGSTDTQYF. In DNA, the CDR3 is TGTGCCACCAGCAGAGATCGGGGGGGGAGCACAGATACGCAGTATTTT.

This clone turned up a few times. The chain uses TRBV5-1 and TRBJ2-6, with 8 bases that match TRBD1. The junction had 11 bases not matched to a gene; V was cut back by 2 bases and J by 1 base. The germline CDR1 and CDR2 sequences are SGHRS and YFSETQ. The length of the CDR3 is 19 residues. DNA for the CDR3: TGCGCCAGCAGCTTAGGCGCCAGGCAGGGGGCGTCTGGGGCCAACGTCCTGACTTTC. As protein: CASSLGARQGASGANVLTF. Full variable domain (missing parts from reference TRBV5-1 and TRBJ2-6): KAGVTQTPRYLIKTRGQQVTLSCSPISGHRSVSWYQQTPGQGLQFLFEYFSETQRNKGNFPGRFSGRQFSNSRSEMNVSTLELGDSALYLCASSLGARQGASGANVLTFGAGSRLTVL.

This clone was seen more than once but under ten times. The V call is TRBV27, the J call TRBJ2-3; the D call may be TRBD1 or TRBD2 (5 bases each). The germline V and J ends were trimmed by 4 bases and 2 bases, with 10 bases remaining between them. CDR1 is MNHEY and CDR2 is SMNVEV in the germline V gene (reference sequence). This CDR3 has 14 amino acids. The CDR3 sequence is CASSYGGSTDTQYF. The CDR3 region has the DNA TGTGCCAGCAGTTATGGGGGATCCACAGATACGCAGTATTTT.

The chain has TRBV6-6 and TRBJ2-2; no firm D call. Germline V lookup: CDR1 MNHNY, CDR2 SVGAGI (reference sequence). V lost 6 bases and J 7 bases, leaving 6 bases between the germline ends. The CDR3 runs to 11 residues. CDR3 nucleotide sequence: TGTGCCAGCAGAGAGTACGGGGAGCTGTTTTTT. Protein: CASREYGELFF.

This clone has just a few counts. The chain recombines TRBV2 with TRBJ1-1; 7 nucleotides align to TRBD1. The CDR3 runs 13 residues. J lost 7 bases, V lost 6 bases, and 8 bases had no gene match. Germline V gene lookup returns CDR1 SNHLY and CDR2 FYNNEI. The CDR3 DNA reads as TGTGCCAGCAGGGGAGGACAGGCGAATGAAGCTTTCTTT. Residues: CASRGGQANEAFF.

With regard to this clone: The sample carries other DNA sequences with the same CDR3. The chain couples TRBV7-2 to TRBJ2-1, with D unclear. V dropped 2 bases and J dropped 8 bases, with 13 bases sitting between them. CDR1 SGHTA and CDR2 FQGNSA come from the germline V gene. The CDR3 spans 14 residues. The CDR3 is CASSLSPSLDEQFF. CDR3 nucleotide sequence: TGTGCCAGCAGCTTAAGTCCTAGTCTGGATGAGCAGTTCTTC.

The rearrangement uses TRBV6-4 and TRBJ2-1; a possible D gene is TRBD1 (6 bases). The CDR3 runs to 15 residues. CDR1 and CDR2 from the germline V gene are MRHNA and SNTAGT. The V gene lost 10 bases and the J gene lost 0 bases, with 16 bases spanning the gap. The CDR3 DNA reads TGTGCCAAAGACAGAGGGGGTTTCTCCTACAATGAGCAGTTCTTC. Its translation is CAKDRGGFSYNEQFF.

This clone has a handful of counts. The chain carries TRBV5-1 and TRBJ2-1; D possibly matches TRBD1 or TRBD2 (5 bases each). There are 15 residues in the CDR3. The V gene lost 4 bases and the J gene lost 6 bases, with 17 bases spanning the gap. Germline values: CDR1 SGHRS, CDR2 YFSETQ. CDR3 nucleotides: TGCGCCAGCAGCACAATGAGAGTCGGGGCCAATGAGCAGTTCTTC. Its protein product is CASSTMRVGANEQFF.

This clone turned up a few times. The J gene is TRBJ1-2, the V gene TRBV5-6; possibly TRBD1 for D (6 bases). V was shortened by 0 bases and J by 6 bases, with 9 bases between the two germline ends. This CDR3 spans 13 amino acids. Germline V gene lookup returns CDR1 SGHDT and CDR2 YYEEEE. CDR3 region: CASSLAGGHGYTF. The CDR3 nucleotides are TGTGCCAGCAGCTTGGCTGGGGGCCATGGCTACACCTTC. The entire variable domain, with the rest obtained from reference TRBV5-6 and TRBJ1-2, is as follows: DAGVTQSPTHLIKTRGQQVTLRCSPKSGHDTVSWYQQALGQGPQFIFQYYEEEERQRGNFPDRFSGHQFPNYSSELNVNALLLGDSALYLCASSLAGGHGYTFGSGTRLTVV.

This clone was observed a handful of times. The chain employs TRBV2 and TRBJ2-1, with D hard to call. Trimming took off 6 bases at V and 7 bases at J, with 10 bases between the two ends. The CDR3 is made up of 12 amino acids. Germline V gene lookup returns CDR1 SNHLY and CDR2 FYNNEI. The CDR3 sequence: CASSVSRNEQFF. DNA of the CDR3: TGTGCCAGCAGCGTTAGTCGAAATGAGCAGTTCTTC.

This sequence joins TRBV28 and TRBJ2-3; 10 bases are shared with TRBD2. The CDR3 has 15 residues. V lost 4 bases, J lost 8 bases, and 9 bases stayed unmatched. In germline, CDR1 is MDHEN, CDR2 SYDVKM. CDR3 region: CASSSSGTSAPTQYF. In DNA, the CDR3 is TGTGCCAGCAGTTCATCCGGGACTAGCGCGCCTACGCAGTATTTT.

This clone occurred a few times. The chain is built from TRBV6-1 and TRBJ2-4, with D perhaps TRBD2 (5 bases). The CDR3 is made up of 15 amino acids. Trimming took off 0 bases at V and 3 bases at J, with 9 bases between the two ends. Per the germline V gene, CDR1 is MNHNS and CDR2 is SASEGT. The CDR3, as DNA: TGTGCCAGCAGTGAAGCTACAGCGGACAAAAACATTCAGTACTTC. The encoded protein is CASSEATADKNIQYF.

This clone was detected once. J is TRBJ1-1 and V is TRBV5-6, with TRBD1 matching over 8 bases. Germline V gene sequence: CDR1 SGHDT, CDR2 YYEEEE. V shed 0 bases and J 11 bases; nucleotides not matched to a gene: 6. The CDR3 has 13 residues. DNA of the CDR3: TGTGCCAGCAGCTTGGGGACAGGGAATGGGGCTTTCTTT. Translation gives CASSLGTGNGAFF.

This clone was picked up a small number of times. The chain has TRBV7-2 and TRBJ2-7, with 9 bases matching TRBD2. Trimming took 0 bases from V and 4 from J; bases not matched to a gene: 4. Germline-derived CDR1 and CDR2 are SGHTA and FQGNSA. CDR3 length: 15 amino acids. CDR3 in DNA: TGTGCCAGCAGCTTAGCGCGCCTAGCGGGATACGAGCAGTACTTC. It translates to CASSLARLAGYEQYF.

V is TRBV7-9 and J is TRBJ2-5, with D possibly TRBD2 on 6 matching bases. The CDR3 covers 16 residues. Trimming left V 4 bases short and J 4 bases short, with 19 bases between. Germline V CDR1 and CDR2: SEHNR, FQNEAQ (reference sequence). The chain's CDR3 is CASSWIAEAPRETQYF. The CDR3 bases are TGTGCCAGCAGCTGGATAGCGGAGGCGCCTCGAGAGACCCAGTACTTC. The whole variable domain, filled in from reference TRBV7-9 and TRBJ2-5, reads DTGVSQNPRHKITKRGQNVTFRCDPISEHNRLYWYRQTLGQGPEFLTYFQNEAQLEKSRLLSDRFSAERPKGSFSTLEIQRTEQGDSAMYLCASSWIAEAPRETQYFGPGTRLLVL.

J is TRBJ2-1 and V is TRBV4-1, with D perhaps TRBD1 or TRBD2 (5 bases each). Germline V lookup: CDR1 MGHRA, CDR2 YSYEKL. V lost 2 bases, J lost 5 bases, and 10 bases lay in between. The CDR3 runs to 14 residues. In DNA, the CDR3 is TGCGCCAGCAGCCAACAGGGAGTCAACAATGAGCAGTTCTTC. It translates to CASSQQGVNNEQFF.

The chain recombines TRBV10-3 with TRBJ2-4, with D unresolved. Trimming shortened V by 3 bases and J by 0 bases, and 12 bases separated the two germline ends. This CDR3 region has 16 residues. In germline, CDR1 is ENHRY, CDR2 SYGVKD. The CDR3 sequence is CAISDPGPIAKNIQYF. The CDR3, as DNA: TGTGCCATCAGTGACCCTGGTCCAATAGCCAAAAACATTCAGTACTTC.

This clone was detected a few times. Other DNA sequences in the sample encode the same CDR3. V and J are TRBV28 and TRBJ1-4; D gene unclear. The length of the CDR3 is 14 residues. Trimming stripped 3 bases from V and 1 base from J, with 6 bases between. CDR1 is MDHEN, CDR2 SYDVKM, per germline. The CDR3 loop reads CASSLGGTNEKLFF. As DNA, the CDR3 is TGTGCCAGCAGTTTGGGCGGAACTAATGAAAAACTGTTTTTT.

J is TRBJ1-1 and V is TRBV28; 8 bases line up with TRBD1. The CDR3 has 14 residues. The germline V gene has CDR1 MDHEN and CDR2 SYDVKM. The junction had 6 bases not matched to a gene; V was cut back by 6 bases and J by 3 bases. The CDR3 loop is CASRTGEDYTEAFF. DNA of the CDR3: TGTGCCAGCAGGACAGGGGAGGATTACACTGAAGCTTTCTTT.

The CDR3 reads CASSIEGTLNNEQFF. DNA for the CDR3: TGTGCCAGTAGTATAGAGGGGACGCTGAACAATGAGCAGTTCTTC. The chain carries TRBV19 and TRBJ2-1; the D gene could be TRBD1 or TRBD2 (5 bases each). Germline V gene lookup returns CDR1 LNHDA and CDR2 SQIVND (reference sequence). The CDR3 runs to 15 residues. Between the trimmed V and J ends, which lost 0 bases and 5 bases, there was a span of 11 bases.

This clone appeared a few times. The chain carries TRBV5-7 and TRBJ2-7; 11 bases line up with TRBD2. TRBV5-7 is an ORF for which the function is uncertain. The CDR3 runs 15 residues. The V segment lost 5 bases and the J segment 4 bases; nucleotides outside the gene matches: 8. The CDR3 reads CASRLSGRALYEQYF. For the CDR3, the DNA is TGTGCCAGCAGACTTAGCGGGAGGGCCTTGTACGAGCAGTACTTC.

The table lists this clone with a few counts. This chain connects TRBV27 to TRBJ2-1; 10 bases match TRBD2. The length of the CDR3 is 15 residues. V lost 4 bases, J lost 5 bases, and 5 bases stayed unmatched. Germline values: CDR1 MNHEY, CDR2 SMNVEV (reference sequence). Here the CDR3 reads CASSYAAGGHNEQFF. CDR3 sequence (DNA): TGTGCCAGCAGTTACGCAGCGGGAGGGCACAATGAGCAGTTCTTC.